This T cell receptor (beta chain) was sequenced during a study of blood T cell repertoires in COVID-19. Study as a whole: Samples taken during acute and convalescent COVID-19 were collected in the United States, Italy and Spain. T cells, B-cell-depleted T cells, or PBMCs provided the cDNA or gDNA that served as material.

This clone showed up just once. As handled by the study authors: Amplifying reference gene primers gave estimates of nucleated cell counts. Only in-frame clones appear in the TCRdb table, and some are missing; sequencing was by immunoSEQ multiplex PCR. That table is the source of V, J and clone size, and D and trimming were worked out from the DNA. The top ten hold about 3% of the sample, which has fewer than 200,000 clones, approximately 79% seen once. This CDR3 spans 16 amino acids. With 3 bases removed from V and 4 bases from J, the gap between germline ends came to 16 bases. CDR1 is LGHNA and CDR2 is YNFKEQ in the germline V gene.

Sequencing was carried out using peripheral blood. V is TRBV4-2 and J is TRBJ1-5; D remains ambiguous. The clonotype was recovered from a woman aged 80 or over with acute or convalescent COVID-19. The CDR3 reads CASSQSPLNPNQPQHF. Here the CDR3 DNA reads TGTGCCAGCAGCCAGAGTCCGCTCAACCCGAATCAGCCCCAGCATTTT.